This T cell receptor beta chain was documented in a study of cytotoxic CD8 clonotypes in ibrutinib-treated CLL. Study overall: Among patients, around 25 responded partially and 2 completely; roughly 15 then stayed remitted and some twelve progressed after median approximately 68 months. Study findings and constraints: Researchers report that baseline clonality outpaced age-matched healthy donors and tracked circulating CD8+ T-cell counts.

The planned depth of sequencing spanned 1 in 200,000 to 1 in 1 million T cells. Libraries were prepared by immunoSEQ multiplex PCR; TCRdb keeps only in-frame clonotypes and omits some of them. The data show tens of thousands of clones, 53% seen once. CDR3 length equals 13 residues. V dropped 7 bases and J dropped 0 bases, with 12 bases sitting between them. Per germline, CDR1 SQVTM and CDR2 ANQGSEA. From cryopreserved PBMCs came roughly 2 micrograms of genomic DNA used for TCR beta libraries. As to this clone: Its cognate antigen is unknown.

The chain is built from TRBV29-1 and TRBJ1-1, with TRBD1 as a possible D gene (5 bases). The sequence derives from a human donor with chronic lymphocytic leukemia. Here the sequenced sample was PBMCs, taken after 12 months of ibrutinib treatment. CDR3 DNA: TGCAGCGCCACAGGCAACTTGAACACTGAAGCTTTCTTT. The encoded protein is CSATGNLNTEAFF.